What follows are 20 T cell receptor beta chains derived from one specimen sequenced in a study of blood T cells in healthy people across ages. Alongside a J-beta primer mix, a sample-barcoded 5' primer served in a second PCR lasting 7 to 11 cycles. TCRdb reanalysed the 5' RACE reads using MiXCR and keeps one entry per CDR3 protein. The top ten clones hold approximately 13% of a sample with some 880,000 distinct CDR3 sequences, around 36% of them seen once. Source material: blood. The receptors derive from a man aged 18 to 30 in good health.

This clonotype was seen a handful of times. The rearrangement links TRBV7-3 to TRBJ2-4, with D possibly being TRBD2 (6 bases). Gene TRBJ2-5 matches the end of the DNA better, so the J call may be wrong. This CDR3 has 15 residues. Germline V CDR1 and CDR2: SGHTA, FQGTGA. This CDR3 reads CASSFVGGEMETQYF. In DNA form, the CDR3 reads TGTGCCAGCAGCTTTGTTGGCGGGGAGATGGAGACCCAGTACTTC.

The V and J genes are TRBV6-1 and TRBJ2-2; no definite D call. V lost 6 bases and J 1 base, leaving 9 bases between the germline ends. Germline loops: CDR1 MNHNS, CDR2 SASEGT. The CDR3 extends over 14 amino acids. The CDR3 nucleotides are TGTGCCAGCAGGGCAACGGTGAACACCGGGGAGCTGTTTTTT. It is translated as CASRATVNTGELFF.

This clonotype has a count of ten or more. V is TRBV28 and J is TRBJ2-3; D ambiguous. The germline V and J ends were trimmed by 6 bases and 0 bases, with 13 bases remaining between them. Germline-derived CDR1 and CDR2 are MDHEN and SYDVKM. The CDR3 length is 15 residues. The chain's CDR3 is CASSWTGASTDTQYF. The CDR3 DNA reads TGTGCCAGCAGCTGGACCGGAGCTAGCACAGATACGCAGTATTTT.

On this clonotype itself: This sequence may be a read error, since a much larger clone differs from it by one base. The chain combines TRBV5-1 with TRBJ2-1; D unclear. This CDR3 comprises 15 residues. V was trimmed by 0 bases and J by 9 bases, leaving 16 bases between them. Germline V gene lookup returns CDR1 SGHRS and CDR2 YFSETQ. The CDR3 sequence is CASSLDAASPPEQFF. The CDR3 coding sequence is TGCGCCAGCAGCTTGGACGCGGCCTCGCCACCTGAGCAGTTCTTC. The full variable domain, with the rest looked up from reference TRBV5-1 and TRBJ2-1, is KAGVTQTPRYLIKTRGQQVTLSCSPISGHRSVSWYQQTPGQGLQFLFEYFSETQRNKGNFPGRFSGRQFSNSRSEMNVSTLELGDSALYLCASSLDAASPPEQFFGPGTRLTVL.

This chain links TRBV7-2 with TRBJ2-5; possibly TRBD2 for D (6 bases). The germline V and J ends were trimmed by 3 bases and 5 bases, with 19 bases remaining between them. The CDR3 sequence is 16 residues long. Germline V gives CDR1 SGHTA, CDR2 FQGNSA. As DNA, the CDR3 is TGTGCCAGCAGCTTTACCCGGGAGAGTAGTAGGGAGACCCAGTACTTC. This sequence encodes CASSFTRESSRETQYF.

The chain recombines TRBV20-1 with TRBJ1-1; D call uncertain. This CDR3 spans 11 amino acids. Looked up from germline, CDR1 is DFQATT and CDR2 is SNEGSKA (reference sequence). Trimming took off 1 base at V and 6 bases at J, with 6 bases between the two ends. The CDR3: CSARGAPEAFF. Written as DNA, the CDR3 is TGCAGTGCTAGAGGAGCCCCTGAAGCTTTCTTT.

A few counts support this clonotype. This chain links TRBV27 with TRBJ1-4, with 7 bases that match TRBD1. Trimming took 8 bases from V and 7 from J; bases not matched to a gene: 7. CDR3 length equals 13 residues. In germline, CDR1 is MNHEY, CDR2 SMNVEV (reference sequence). The CDR3 here is CASQGGRGEKLFF. DNA for the CDR3: TGTGCCAGCCAAGGGGGCCGGGGTGAAAAACTGTTTTTT.

In regard to this clonotype: As the CDR3 is not closed by the conserved phenylalanine or tryptophan, this likely results from a read error. The chain carries TRBV5-1 and TRBJ1-6, with TRBD1 as a possible D gene (6 bases). There are 14 residues in the CDR3. Germline V lookup: CDR1 SGHRS, CDR2 YFSETQ. Trimming shortened V by 0 bases and J by 9 bases, and 10 bases separated the two germline ends. In DNA form, the CDR3 reads TGCGCCAGCAGCTTGGCAGGGGAGATTTCACCCCTCCACTTG. Its translation: CASSLAGEISPLHL.

The genes are TRBV25-1 and TRBJ1-1; no clear D. Germline V gene data show CDR1 as MGHDK and CDR2 as SYGVNS. The CDR3 is made up of 13 amino acids. V was clipped by 4 bases and J by 5 bases, with 11 bases between them. The CDR3 DNA is TGTGCCAGCAGTGGCCAGGTAGGGACTGAAGCTTTCTTT. This encodes CASSGQVGTEAFF.

Only a few counts were recorded for this clonotype. The gene calls are TRBV27 and TRBJ1-1; D unclear. The CDR3 is 13 residues long. V was pared by 3 bases and J by 1 base, with 6 bases between. Germline CDR1 is MNHEY and CDR2 is SMNVEV (reference sequence). CDR3 DNA sequence: TGTGCCAGCAGTTTGGCGACGAACACTGAAGCTTTCTTT. It codes for CASSLATNTEAFF.

This clonotype was detected only a few times. The rearrangement links TRBV18 to TRBJ2-3; 11 nucleotides agree with TRBD1. J gave up 9 bases and V 3 bases, and 8 bases lay outside the gene matches. The CDR3 consists of 15 residues. Germline V gives CDR1 KGHSH, CDR2 LQKENI. The CDR3 bases are TGTGCCAGCTCACCCGGACAGGGGGCGCATAGCACGCAGTATTTT. It is translated as CASSPGQGAHSTQYF.

This clonotype was detected only a few times. The gene calls are TRBV28 and TRBJ2-7, with D perhaps TRBD1 (6 bases). The germline V gene encodes CDR1 MDHEN and CDR2 SYDVKM. V was trimmed by 5 bases and J by 4 bases, leaving 18 bases between them. The CDR3 spans 15 residues. The CDR3 spells CASSGEVGAQYEQYF. The CDR3 coding sequence is TGTGCCAGCAGTGGCGAGGTGGGGGCGCAGTACGAGCAGTACTTC.

This chain connects TRBV5-6 to TRBJ1-4; D remains unclear. The CDR3 totals 15 residues. Trimming removed 0 bases from V and 4 bases from J, with 10 bases in between. CDR1 and CDR2 (germline): SGHDT, YYEEEE. The chain's CDR3 is CASSLDTGINEKLFF. In DNA form, the CDR3 reads TGTGCCAGCAGCTTGGACACCGGCATTAATGAAAAACTGTTTTTT.

The chain recombines TRBV10-3 with TRBJ1-3; D is ambiguous. This CDR3 is 15 amino acids long. Trimming removed 2 bases from V and 4 bases from J, with 12 bases in between. Germline V gene data show CDR1 as ENHRY and CDR2 as SYGVKD. The CDR3 DNA sequence: TGTGCCATCAGTGAGAGTCGCAGGAGCGGAAACACCATATATTTT. Its translation: CAISESRRSGNTIYF.

This clonotype occurred many times. The chain links TRBV12-3 or TRBV12-4 to TRBJ2-5; TRBD1 matches at 10 bases. V lost 4 bases and J lost 5; bases outside the gene matches: 7. The CDR3 runs to 15 residues. The CDR3 region is CASSSSGQGWETQYF. DNA of the CDR3: TGTGCCAGCAGTTCCTCGGGACAGGGGTGGGAGACCCAGTACTTC.

This chain joins TRBV6-2 or TRBV6-3 and TRBJ2-1; TRBD2 aligns across 11 bases. The J call may be wrong; the DNA end is better matched by TRBJ2-7. The V gene's germline CDR1 is MNHEY and CDR2 SVGEGT. CDR3 length: 17 residues. The CDR3 nucleotides read TGTGCCAGCAGTTATCCGGGACTAGCGGCCTCCTACAATGAGCAGTACTTC. Amino acid sequence: CASSYPGLAASYNEQYF.

At least ten counts were recorded for this clonotype. For the CDR3, the DNA is TGTGCCAGCAGCTTAGTGTGGGCAGGGCGTTCCAGCTCCTACGAGCAGTACTTC. This gives the protein CASSLVWAGRSSSYEQYF. The chain is built from TRBV7-2 and TRBJ2-7, with D possibly TRBD1 on 5 matching bases. The CDR3 contains 18 residues. Germline CDR1 is SGHTA and CDR2 is FQGNSA. V lost 1 base and J lost 0, with 19 bases in between. Filled out from reference TRBV7-2 and TRBJ2-7, the complete variable domain reads GAGVSQSPSNKVTEKGKDVELRCDPISGHTALYWYRQSLGQGLEFLIYFQGNSAPDKSGLPSDRFSAERTGGSVSTLTIQRTQQEDSAVYLCASSLVWAGRSSSYEQYFGPGTRLTVT.

In the case of this clonotype: One junction end does not reproduce the germline sequence, and a read error may be involved. This chain connects TRBV12-3 or TRBV12-4 to TRBJ2-3, with D unresolved. CDR3 size: 12 residues. CDR3 coding DNA: TGTGCCAGCCGATTTAGAACAGATATGCAGTATTTT. The encoded protein is CASRFRTDMQYF.

This clonotype was recorded a few times. The V and J genes are TRBV5-6 and TRBJ2-3; the D call may be TRBD1 or TRBD2 (5 bases each). V lost 0 bases and J 7 bases, leaving 9 bases between the germline ends. CDR1 SGHDT and CDR2 YYEEEE come from the germline V gene. The CDR3 is 13 residues long. In nucleotides, the CDR3 is TGTGCCAGCAGCTTGGGAGGGGCAAATACGCAGTATTTT. It encodes CASSLGGANTQYF.

The chain recombines TRBV2 with TRBJ2-7; 13 bases fit TRBD2. The DNA end is more similar to TRBJ2-5, so the J call may be wrong. Germline assignment: CDR1 SNHLY and CDR2 FYNNEI. The CDR3 sequence is 17 residues long. The CDR3 DNA is TGTGCCAGCAGTGAAGCGGGACTAGCGGGGCCCCAAGAGACCCAGTACTTC. Amino acid sequence: CASSEAGLAGPQETQYF.